This TCR beta chain was identified in a study of CD8 T cells in ankylosing spondylitis. Study conclusions and caveats: There was reportedly significant enrichment of clones that were disease-linked in matched ankylosing spondylitis synovial fluid. A TCR beta motif of about eight highly homologous variants appeared characteristic of ankylosing spondylitis blood. Existing reports had already noted some motif variants in reactive arthritis synovial fluid and blood.

CDR1 and CDR2 (germline): SEHNR, FQNEAQ (reference sequence). Trimming removed 3 bases at V and 0 bases at J, with 12 bases between. This CDR3 is built from 15 residues. In its sample, this clonotype was seen many times. The antigen is not known. The authors made TCR beta libraries by quantitative 5'-RACE with molecular barcodes. In TCRdb, the 5' RACE reads were re-called with MiXCR into one record per CDR3 protein. The sample contains roughly 490,000 distinct CDR3 sequences, approximately 5% of which appear only once. This chain links TRBV7-9 with TRBJ2-7, with D perhaps TRBD2 (6 bases). This sequence originates from a male donor with ankylosing spondylitis. The sequenced sample was blood, either unsorted or a sorted T cell fraction (not recorded which). The CDR3 DNA sequence: TGTGCCAGCAGCTTGCGGGACGTCAGCTCCTACGAGCAGTACTTC. It encodes CASSLRDVSSYEQYF.